The 4 T cell receptor beta chains below come from one sample, sequenced in a study of cytomegalovirus exposure and HLA in healthy donors. 60 Vbeta and 13 Jbeta primers were used in PCR. TCRdb's copy holds only in-frame clones and misses some; the assay was immunoSEQ multiplex PCR. The data contain some 160,000 clones, around 81% of them singletons. Input material: PBMCs. All receptors derive from a man aged 40-49 years in good health and CMV-seronegative.

The chain employs TRBV6-1 and TRBJ2-7, with 11 bases lining up with TRBD2. Germline CDR1 MNHNS, CDR2 SASEGT. The length of the CDR3 is 15 residues. Unmatched junction bases numbered 7, after V lost 6 bases and J lost 3 bases. The CDR3 loop reads CASSAAGLADYEQYF. The CDR3 DNA sequence: TGTGCCAGCAGCGCAGCGGGACTAGCGGACTACGAGCAGTACTTC.

The rearrangement links TRBV15 to TRBJ2-3; TRBD1 matches 8 bases. The CDR3 is made up of 15 amino acids. Per the germline V gene, CDR1 is LNHNV and CDR2 is YYDKDF (reference sequence). J lost 4 bases, V lost 5 bases, and 8 bases had no gene match. The CDR3 DNA sequence: TGTGCCACCAGCTTAGCCGCAGGGGGCGCAGATACGCAGTATTTT. As protein: CATSLAAGGADTQYF.

The J gene is TRBJ2-3, the V gene TRBV27; possibly TRBD1 for D (5 bases). CDR3 size: 15 residues. V was shortened by 6 bases and J by 4 bases, with 17 bases between the two germline ends. Germline V gene data show CDR1 as MNHEY and CDR2 as SMNVEV (reference sequence). CDR3 amino acids: CASSLGREGPDTQYF. Written as DNA, the CDR3 is TGTGCCAGCAGCCTCGGCAGGGAAGGTCCAGATACGCAGTATTTT.

This sequence joins TRBV9 and TRBJ2-3; D is possibly TRBD2 (6 bases). V lost 0 bases and J lost 0, with 11 bases in between. Germline V gene data show CDR1 as SGDLS and CDR2 as YYNGEE. CDR3 length: 16 residues. CDR3 loop: CASSVGAGRSTDTQYF. In DNA form, the CDR3 reads TGTGCCAGCAGCGTAGGGGCGGGACGAAGCACAGATACGCAGTATTTT.